Given below is one TCR beta chain in context. The antigen is not known. The same CDR3 also results from other DNA sequences found in this sample. This sample was included in a study of shared clonotypes between healthy human individuals. Study results and limitations: In contrast to clonotypes shared by all four donors, non-shared clonotypes had lower generation probabilities.

The CDR3 sequence is 11 residues long. Germline assignment: CDR1 WNHNN and CDR2 SYGVQD (reference sequence). Between the trimmed V and J ends, which lost 4 bases and 9 bases, there was a span of 7 bases. Only in-frame clones appear in the TCRdb table, and some are missing; sequencing was by immunoSEQ multiplex PCR. The repertoire holds over 2 million clones, with approximately 94% as singletons. Naive CD8 cells lacked CD45RO, underwent positive selection for CCR7 and left out terminally differentiated effector memory CD45RA+ cells. The specimen sequenced was naive CD8+ T cells sorted from blood. The receptor's source is a young man in good health. The gene calls are TRBV10-1 and TRBJ2-1; D not resolved. The chain's CDR3 is CASSAGGEQFF. The CDR3 DNA reads as TGCGCCAGCAGTGCTGGCGGTGAGCAGTTCTTC.